These 17 T cell receptor beta chains were all obtained from the same sample, sequenced in a study of blood T cells in healthy people across ages. A second roughly 6 to 12 cycle PCR used barcoded and J-beta primers. TCRdb analysed the 5' RACE reads with MiXCR anew, one entry per CDR3 protein. In the table there are 1.5 million to 2 million distinct CDR3 sequences, about two fifths of which are singletons. The specimen was blood. These receptors originate from a human donor in good health.

This chain connects TRBV7-8 to TRBJ1-5; 8 nucleotides align to TRBD1. Trimming cost V 5 bases and J 4 bases; bases outside gene matches: 4. Germline values: CDR1 SGHVS, CDR2 FQNEAQ. The CDR3 sequence is 14 residues long. The CDR3 reads CASSRYRGNQPQHF. The CDR3 region has the DNA TGTGCCAGCAGCCGCTACAGGGGGAATCAGCCCCAGCATTTT.

This clonotype was found a few times. The rearrangement links TRBV6-5 to TRBJ2-3; TRBD2 agrees at 13 bases. With V trimmed by 11 bases and J by 7 bases, 15 bases remained unmatched. CDR3 length: 16 residues. The germline V gene has CDR1 MNHEY and CDR2 SVGAGI. CDR3 bases: TGTGCCCTTGTGCGGACTAGCGGGGGTCTAAGTAATACGCAGTATTTT. This sequence encodes CALVRTSGGLSNTQYF.

As to this clonotype: Germline and junction disagree at one end, which may indicate a read error. The chain is built from TRBV12-3 or TRBV12-4 and TRBJ1-5, with D tentatively TRBD1 (5 bases). CDR3 length: 13 amino acids. In DNA form, the CDR3 reads TGTGCCAACAGTTTAGCAGGGCGGCAGCCCCAGCATTTT. Translated: CANSLAGRQPQHF.

Only a few counts were recorded for this clonotype. This rearrangement joins TRBV29-1 to TRBJ2-7, with 8 bases matching TRBD1. CDR3 size: 14 residues. Germline V gene lookup returns CDR1 SQVTM and CDR2 ANQGSEA. Losses at the gene ends were 6 bases for V and 4 bases for J; bases not matched to a gene: 11. CDR3 coding DNA: TGCAGCGTCCAAGAGACAGGGGTGGGGTACGAGCAGTACTTC. Encoded protein: CSVQETGVGYEQYF.

A single count supports this clonotype. This chain joins TRBV6-5 and TRBJ2-5; perhaps TRBD2 as D (5 bases). Germline CDR1 reads MNHEY; CDR2 reads SVGAGI. Between the trimmed V and J ends, which lost 6 bases and 2 bases, there was a span of 13 bases. The CDR3 is 14 amino acids. In DNA form, the CDR3 reads TGTGCCAGCAGCCGTCCCGGGAAACAAGAGACCCAGTACTTC. This translates into CASSRPGKQETQYF.

The V call is TRBV7-3, the J call TRBJ2-1; TRBD1 might be the D (7 bases). This CDR3 has 14 amino acids. Germline lookup yields CDR1 SGHTA and CDR2 FQGTGA. Trimming pared 8 bases from V and 7 bases from J, leaving 18 bases between. Written as DNA, the CDR3 is TGTGCCAGCCAAGGGGCAGGGGGGAGAAATGAGCAGTTCTTC. This gives the protein CASQGAGGRNEQFF.

This rearrangement joins TRBV12-3 or TRBV12-4 to TRBJ2-5, with 9 bases matching TRBD2. The junction had 3 bases not matched to a gene; V was cut back by 0 bases and J by 1 base. The CDR3 is made up of 16 amino acids. The CDR3 nucleotides are TGTGCCAGCAGTTTAGCGCGGGGGGGGACCCAAGAGACCCAGTACTTC. The encoded protein is CASSLARGGTQETQYF.

This clonotype was picked up a small number of times. The chain carries TRBV29-1 and TRBJ2-7; D gene ambiguous. V shed 0 bases and J shed 2 bases, with 11 bases lying between them. CDR1 is SQVTM and CDR2 is ANQGSEA in the germline V gene. The CDR3 is 14 residues long. The CDR3 nucleotides are TGCAGCGTTGAAGATCAAATAGTTCCCTACGAGCAGTACTTC. Translated: CSVEDQIVPYEQYF.

This clonotype was counted a few times. CDR3 nucleotide sequence: TGCAGCGGGATCAGGTCCCTTGACGCAAATGAGCAGTTCTTC. Its protein product is CSGIRSLDANEQFF. The chain has TRBV29-1 and TRBJ2-1, with unresolved D. The CDR3 length is 14 residues. V dropped 7 bases and J dropped 7 bases, with 20 bases sitting between them. Germline V gene data show CDR1 as SQVTM and CDR2 as ANQGSEA.

The J gene is TRBJ2-3, the V gene TRBV11-2; D is perhaps TRBD1 or TRBD2 (5 bases each). From germline, CDR1 is SGHAT and CDR2 FQNNGV. V was shortened by 1 base and J by 2 bases, with 19 bases between the two germline ends. The CDR3 is made up of 18 amino acids. Here the CDR3 reads CASSLGDGLGGLTDTQYF. The CDR3 region has the DNA TGTGCCAGCAGCTTAGGGGACGGGCTCGGCGGGCTCACAGATACGCAGTATTTT. Looking up the rest from reference TRBV11-2 and TRBJ2-3 gives the full variable domain: EAGVAQSPRYKIIEKRQSVAFWCNPISGHATLYWYQQILGQGPKLLIQFQNNGVVDDSQLPKDRFSAERLKGVDSTLKIQPAKLEDSAVYLCASSLGDGLGGLTDTQYFGPGTRLTVL.

The CDR3 sequence: CASSIVGRWGANTDTQYF. CDR3 nucleotide sequence: TGTGCCAGCAGTATAGTCGGCCGTTGGGGGGCCAACACAGATACGCAGTATTTT. V is TRBV12-3 or TRBV12-4 and J is TRBJ2-3; possibly TRBD1 or TRBD2 for D (6 bases each). The V end was cut by 5 bases, the J end by 2 bases, with 23 bases between. The CDR3 has 18 residues.

This clonotype was detected only a few times. The chain recombines TRBV12-3 or TRBV12-4 with TRBJ2-3; no reliable D call. The CDR3 has 11 residues. Trimming removed 6 bases from V and 6 bases from J, with 7 bases in between. The CDR3 DNA is TGTGCCAGCAGGTCTCGGGATACGCAGTATTTT. Amino acid sequence: CASRSRDTQYF.

The chain employs TRBV9 and TRBJ2-3; 7 nucleotides agree with TRBD1. The CDR3 loop spans 17 amino acids. V gave up 0 bases and J gave up 0 bases; unmatched junction bases: 7. Germline assignment: CDR1 SGDLS and CDR2 YYNGEE. This CDR3 reads CASSVEIGGHSTDTQYF. The CDR3 nucleotides are TGTGCCAGCAGCGTAGAAATAGGGGGCCATAGCACAGATACGCAGTATTTT.

This sequence joins TRBV7-9 and TRBJ2-7, with TRBD1 identical over 8 bases. V shed 5 bases, J shed 1 base, and the junction held 16 bases outside the gene matches. CDR1 SEHNR and CDR2 FQNEAQ come from the germline V gene (reference sequence). The CDR3 covers 18 residues. CDR3 nucleotide sequence: TGTGCCAGCAGCCCCGGGACAGGAGAAATAGAGGGGTCCTACGAGCAGTACTTC. Protein product: CASSPGTGEIEGSYEQYF.

This clonotype is a singleton in its sample. The rearrangement joins TRBV2 to TRBJ1-1; possible D gene TRBD1, 5 bases. The CDR3 totals 12 residues. CDR1 and CDR2 from the germline V gene are SNHLY and FYNNEI. V dropped 3 bases and J dropped 6 bases, with 8 bases sitting between them. The CDR3 is CASSEWGPEAFF. CDR3 bases: TGTGCCAGCAGTGAGTGGGGACCTGAAGCTTTCTTT.

This clonotype was detected only a few times. The rearrangement joins TRBV11-2 to TRBJ2-1; D may be TRBD2 (5 bases). Trimming cost V 5 bases and J 1 base, with 15 bases left between them. CDR1 and CDR2 (germline): SGHAT, FQNNGV. The CDR3 spans 16 residues. This chain's CDR3 is CASSPFGTGSYNEQFF. The CDR3, as DNA: TGTGCCAGCAGCCCGTTCGGAACGGGGTCCTACAATGAGCAGTTCTTC.

This chain links TRBV27 with TRBJ2-7, with D maybe TRBD1 (6 bases). This CDR3 comprises 13 residues. The V and J ends lost 8 bases and 4 bases respectively, with 15 bases between them. CDR1 MNHEY and CDR2 SMNVEV come from the germline V gene (reference sequence). CDR3 amino acids: CASREQGAYEQYF. The CDR3 nucleotides are TGTGCCAGCCGAGAACAGGGAGCTTACGAGCAGTACTTC.